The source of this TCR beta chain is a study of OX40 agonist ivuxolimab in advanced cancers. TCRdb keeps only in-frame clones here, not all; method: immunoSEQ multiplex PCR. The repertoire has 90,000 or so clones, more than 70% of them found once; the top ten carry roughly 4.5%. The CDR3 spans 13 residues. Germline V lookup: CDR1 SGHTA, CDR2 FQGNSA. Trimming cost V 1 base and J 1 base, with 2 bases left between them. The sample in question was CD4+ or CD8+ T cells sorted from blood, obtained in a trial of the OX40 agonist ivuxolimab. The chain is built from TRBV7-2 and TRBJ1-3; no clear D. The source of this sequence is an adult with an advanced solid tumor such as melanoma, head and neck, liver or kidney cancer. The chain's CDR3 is CASSLESGNTIYF. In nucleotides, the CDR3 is TGTGCCAGCAGCTTAGAGTCTGGAAACACCATATATTTT.